The entry below gives a single TCR beta chain sequence along with its context. The antigen is unknown. This sample was included in a study of CD8+ T cells in alopecia areata. Study-wide findings and caveats: Higher clonality was seen in lesional scalp than in normal scalp, especially in alopecia totalis/universalis.

Treatment noted: oral pan-JAK inhibitor, 5-10 mg twice daily. Alopecia areata patients provided lesional scalp punch biopsies and peripheral blood, both collected for the study. V was trimmed by 2 bases and J by 0 bases, leaving 8 bases between them. Germline V gene lookup returns CDR1 MNHNY and CDR2 SVGAGI (reference sequence). CDR3 size: 15 residues. Sequencing used cDNA as its template, made by extracting RNA and reverse transcribing it. Profiling relied on immunoSEQ multiplex PCR, and the TCRdb table lists in-frame clones only, not all of them. The sample includes some 200,000 clones, roughly 60% seen only once; the top ten take 5.5%.

The receptor's source is a human donor with alopecia areata. The sequences come from CD4+ T cells sorted from blood, collected at week 24, from a patient treated with tofacitinib. V usage is TRBV6-6 and J usage is TRBJ1-3; the D is unclear. For the CDR3, the DNA is TGTGCCAGCAGTTACGGTAGTTCCTCTGGAAACACCATATATTTT. As protein: CASSYGSSSGNTIYF.